Shown below are 8 T cell receptor beta chains from a single sample sequenced in a study of OX40 agonist ivuxolimab in advanced cancers. Profiling relied on immunoSEQ multiplex PCR, and the TCRdb table lists in-frame clones only, not all of them. The data contain 25,000 to 35,000 clones, about four fifths of them singletons. The source was CD4+ or CD8+ T cells sorted from blood, collected in a trial of the OX40 agonist ivuxolimab. Receptors were obtained from an adult with an advanced solid tumor such as melanoma, head and neck, liver or kidney cancer.

This clone has just one count. The rearrangement joins TRBV4-1 to TRBJ2-2, with a tentative D call TRBD1 (6 bases). Trimming took 0 bases from V and 6 from J, leaving 17 bases between them. The germline gives CDR1 MGHRA, CDR2 YSYEKL. This CDR3 has 17 residues. CDR3 amino acids: CASSQEGAQGLAGELFF. The CDR3 DNA reads as TGCGCCAGCAGCCAAGAGGGTGCCCAGGGGTTAGCCGGGGAGCTGTTTTTT.

This clone was observed a single time. The V and J genes are TRBV19 and TRBJ1-1; no definite D call. CDR3 size: 13 residues. CDR1 is LNHDA and CDR2 is SQIVND in the germline V gene (reference sequence). V was clipped by 1 base and J by 0 bases, with 3 bases between them. The DNA for the CDR3 is TGTGCCAGTAGTATAGCGATGAACACTGAAGCTTTCTTT. It translates to CASSIAMNTEAFF.

The chain is built from TRBV9 and TRBJ2-1; TRBD2 matches 11 bases. In germline, CDR1 is SGDLS, CDR2 YYNGEE. The junction had 7 bases not matched to a gene; V was cut back by 0 bases and J by 8 bases. The CDR3 contains 16 residues. Here the CDR3 DNA reads TGTGCCAGCAGCGTAGGAGGACTAGCGGGCGCGGATGAGCAGTTCTTC. This translates into CASSVGGLAGADEQFF.

CDR3 nucleotide sequence: TGCGCCAGCAGCTTCGAGGACCCCTCGAACACTGAAGCTTTCTTT. Translation: CASSFEDPSNTEAFF. The chain recombines TRBV5-1 with TRBJ1-1, with D uncertain. This CDR3 is built from 15 residues. Germline V gene data show CDR1 as SGHRS and CDR2 as YFSETQ. Deletions cut 2 bases from V and 1 base from J, with 12 bases between. The full variable domain, rest sourced from reference TRBV5-1 and TRBJ1-1, is KAGVTQTPRYLIKTRGQQVTLSCSPISGHRSVSWYQQTPGQGLQFLFEYFSETQRNKGNFPGRFSGRQFSNSRSEMNVSTLELGDSALYLCASSFEDPSNTEAFFGQGTRLTVV.

V is TRBV27 and J is TRBJ1-2; the D is unclear. Trimming removed 5 bases at V and 1 base at J, with 11 bases between. Per the germline V gene, CDR1 is MNHEY and CDR2 is SMNVEV (reference sequence). The CDR3 spans 14 residues. The CDR3 region is CASSPAQLNYGYTF. The CDR3 DNA reads as TGTGCCAGCAGTCCGGCCCAGCTTAACTATGGCTACACCTTC.

The chain combines TRBV9 with TRBJ1-1, with D tentatively TRBD1 (5 bases). The V gene lost 0 bases and the J gene lost 0 bases, with 6 bases spanning the gap. The CDR3 contains 14 residues. The germline gives CDR1 SGDLS, CDR2 YYNGEE. Here the CDR3 DNA reads TGTGCCAGCAGCGTAGGGGGGATGAACACTGAAGCTTTCTTT. It specifies CASSVGGMNTEAFF.

CDR3 nucleotides: TGTGCCAGCAGTTCCCTCTACAGGGGGAACTACGAGCAGTACTTC. Encoded protein: CASSSLYRGNYEQYF. The chain employs TRBV4-2 and TRBJ2-7, with 8 positions matching TRBD1. The germline V gene encodes CDR1 LGHNA and CDR2 YNFKEQ. The trim removed 6 bases at V and 3 bases at J, leaving 10 bases unmatched. This CDR3 contains 15 residues.

V usage is TRBV6-5 and J usage is TRBJ2-3; 12 bases match TRBD1. Germline V gene sequence: CDR1 MNHEY, CDR2 SVGAGI. The V and J ends lost 3 bases and 5 bases, in that order; junction bases with no gene match: 3. The CDR3 spans 15 residues. As DNA, the CDR3 is TGTGCCAGCAGTTATGGGACAGGGGGCAGAGATACGCAGTATTTT. Its translation: CASSYGTGGRDTQYF.